Listed below are T cell receptor beta chains from one sample, sequenced in a study of blood T cell repertoires in COVID-19. Assay used: immunoSEQ multiplex PCR; TCRdb lists only in-frame clones, some missing. The sample shows over 250,000 clones, 88% of them seen only once. Specimen: PBMCs or T cells enriched from blood (not recorded which). The receptor set was obtained from a woman in her fifties or sixties in a cohort exposed to, infected with or recovered from COVID-19 (not recorded which). The CDR3 runs from the conserved cysteine through the conserved F or W. A D gene is named only where the DNA matches it firmly. Clone size is stated in some rows and not others, as once, few, many or a class when expanded.

TRBV11-2	.	TRBJ2-7	.	TGTGCCAGCAGCTTAGAGCCGGGGAGCTACGAGCAGTACTTC	CASSLEPGSYEQYF
TRBV5-1	TRBD1	TRBJ1-5	.	TGCGCCAGCAGCCTCGGACAGGCAAATCAGCCCCAGCATTTT	CASSLGQANQPQHF
TRBV18	.	TRBJ1-6	.	TGTGCCAGCTCCTACGACAGGACCAATTCACCCCTCCACTTT	CASSYDRTNSPLHF
TRBV30	.	TRBJ2-7	.	TGTGCCTGGAGTGCTTCGGGTTCGGAAGAGCAGTACTTC	CAWSASGSEEQYF
TRBV9	TRBD1	TRBJ2-7	.	TGTGCCAGCAGCGCCGGACAGGGGACGACCTACGAGCAGTACTTC	CASSAGQGTTYEQYF
TRBV10-3	.	TRBJ2-7	.	TGTGCCATCAGTGTTGGGAGCTCCTACGAGCAGTACTTC	CAISVGSSYEQYF
TRBV27	TRBD2	TRBJ2-7	.	TGTGCCAGCAGTTTTGCGGGGGGGCTCTCCTACGAGCAGTACTTC	CASSFAGGLSYEQYF
TRBV5-1	TRBD2	TRBJ2-7	once	TGCGCCAGCAGCTTGGCCGGGACTAGCGGGGACTACGAGCAGTACTTC	CASSLAGTSGDYEQYF
TRBV28	.	TRBJ2-7	.	TGTGCCGGAGGATCGGACAGATACGAGCAGTACTTC	CAGGSDRYEQYF
TRBV28	.	TRBJ1-5	.	TGTGCCAGCAGTTTTCGAACGGTTAGGGGGTATCAGCCCCAGCATTTT	CASSFRTVRGYQPQHF
TRBV6-5	TRBD2	TRBJ2-6	.	TGTGCCAGCAGTTACATAGCGGGATCTGGGGCCAACGTCCTGACTTTC	CASSYIAGSGANVLTF
TRBV6-1	.	TRBJ1-1	.	TGTGCCAGCAGTGAACGCTGGAGCACTGAAGCTTTCTTT	CASSERWSTEAFF
TRBV11-2	.	TRBJ1-3	.	TGTGCCAGCAGATTAGGACAGCATTCTGGAAACACCATATATTTT	CASRLGQHSGNTIYF
TRBV18	.	TRBJ2-2	.	TGTGCCAGCTCACCTATCGGACAGAACACCGGGGAGCTGTTTTTT	CASSPIGQNTGELFF
TRBV5-8	.	TRBJ1-3	.	TGTGCCAGCAGCCCCCTTCCTGGAAACACCATATATTTT	CASSPLPGNTIYF
TRBV6-5	TRBD2	TRBJ2-7	.	TGTGCCAGCACCATAGGACTAGCGGGCCTTCTCGAGCAGTACTTC	CASTIGLAGLLEQYF
TRBV6-5	.	TRBJ1-3	.	TGTGCCAGCAGCCCGGGACAAGGAAACACCATATATTTT	CASSPGQGNTIYF
TRBV19	TRBD2	TRBJ2-1	few	TGTGCCAGTAGTCCGAACCCGGGAGGCGGATACAATGAGCAGTTCTTC	CASSPNPGGGYNEQFF
TRBV10-3	.	TRBJ2-1	.	TGTGCCATCAGCGAATCCTACAGGGGGGGAGGCTACAATGAGCAGTTCTTC	CAISESYRGGGYNEQFF
TRBV7-9	TRBD1	TRBJ1-5	.	TGTGCCAGCAGCCCGGACAGGGGACAGCCCCAGCATTTT	CASSPDRGQPQHF
TRBV29-1	TRBD1	TRBJ2-1	.	TGCAGCTGTGGCCAGCGGTGGGACAGTGAGCAGTTCTTC	CSCGQRWDSEQFF
TRBV11-2	.	TRBJ1-3	.	TGTGCCAGCAGCCCGGGGAGGGGAAACACCATATATTTT	CASSPGRGNTIYF
TRBV9	TRBD2	TRBJ2-1	few	TGTGCCAGCAAACCTGCGGCGGGAGTGGGCAATGAGCAGTTCTTC	CASKPAAGVGNEQFF
TRBV12-3/TRBV12-4	TRBD1	TRBJ1-2	.	TGTGCCAGCAGTTCAGGGGGCTATGGCTACACCTTC	CASSSGGYGYTF
TRBV28	.	TRBJ2-1	.	TGTGCCAGCAGTTTAGTGGGAGGACTGGGGGGAATCAATGAGCAGTTCTTC	CASSLVGGLGGINEQFF
TRBV19	.	TRBJ2-7	.	TGTGCCAGTAGATCACTCGGCGCGGCCGAGCAGTACTTC	CASRSLGAAEQYF
TRBV11-3	.	TRBJ1-1	.	TGTGCCAGCAGCAGGGGAGGACAATACAATGAAGCTTTCTTT	CASSRGGQYNEAFF
TRBV5-1	TRBD2	TRBJ2-1	.	TGCGCCAGCAGCTTAGCGGGAGGCCGAAACAATGAGCAGTTCTTC	CASSLAGGRNNEQFF
TRBV19	.	TRBJ1-1	.	TGTGCCAGTAGTTTCCTCCCCGGGACACTTGGGACTGAAGCTTTCTTT	CASSFLPGTLGTEAFF
TRBV10-3	TRBD1	TRBJ1-1	.	TGTGCCATCAGTGAGATCTACAGGGGTTGGGACACTGAAGCTTTCTTT	CAISEIYRGWDTEAFF
TRBV11-2	TRBD2	TRBJ2-5	.	TGTGCCAGCAGCTCCGGACTAGCGGGGATACAAGAGACCCAGTACTTC	CASSSGLAGIQETQYF
TRBV6-2/TRBV6-3	.	TRBJ2-7	.	TGTGCCAGCAGTACCTGGGGCGGGACGGGGGCCTACGAGCAGTACTTC	CASSTWGGTGAYEQYF